This is a list of T cell receptor beta chains from one sample in a study of identical twins. TCRdb processed the 5' RACE reads anew with MiXCR; each CDR3 protein has one entry. Seen here are fewer than 450,000 distinct CDR3 sequences, 9% observed once, and the top ten hold around 8.6%. Sequencing was done on a sample of naive T cells sorted from blood. All receptors come from a woman between 50 and 59 years old in good health. Each CDR3 is given without its conserved first and last residue. Fields, in order: CDR3 protein, J gene, V gene.

CDR3 protein: ASSYETSGAYEQY; J gene: TRBJ2-7; V gene: TRBV6-2/TRBV6-3
CDR3 protein: SVALAGGPYEQY; J gene: TRBJ2-7; V gene: TRBV29-1
CDR3 protein: ASSTDSSEKTGELF; J gene: TRBJ2-2; V gene: TRBV13
CDR3 protein: ASSLASSGANVLT; J gene: TRBJ2-6; V gene: TRBV5-1
CDR3 protein: ASSTQLASNEQF; J gene: TRBJ2-1; V gene: TRBV6-5
CDR3 protein: ASSVTDGLTYEQY; J gene: TRBJ2-7; V gene: TRBV9
CDR3 protein: ASSLVGLAGELF; J gene: TRBJ2-2; V gene: TRBV5-6
CDR3 protein: AIRKAGFTDTQY; J gene: TRBJ2-3; V gene: TRBV10-3
CDR3 protein: ASSLVPDRVRETQY; J gene: TRBJ2-5; V gene: TRBV7-2
CDR3 protein: AISEPTSGSADTQY; J gene: TRBJ2-3; V gene: TRBV10-3
CDR3 protein: ASSVSGTGALEQY; J gene: TRBJ2-7; V gene: TRBV7-2
CDR3 protein: ASSWAYTGELF; J gene: TRBJ2-2; V gene: TRBV27
CDR3 protein: ASSLGGRAF; J gene: TRBJ1-1; V gene: TRBV12-3/TRBV12-4
CDR3 protein: AITADFNQPQH; J gene: TRBJ1-5; V gene: TRBV10-3
CDR3 protein: ASSPTRLAAADTQY; J gene: TRBJ2-3; V gene: TRBV3-1
CDR3 protein: ASSPNRAQNTEAF; J gene: TRBJ1-1; V gene: TRBV7-9
CDR3 protein: ASSDALDTQY; J gene: TRBJ2-3; V gene: TRBV6-4
CDR3 protein: ATSDGLAGVNEQF; J gene: TRBJ2-1; V gene: TRBV24-1
CDR3 protein: ASSTGEGGAAETQY; J gene: TRBJ2-5; V gene: TRBV28
CDR3 protein: ASSLRPTGLRYNEQF; J gene: TRBJ2-1; V gene: TRBV12-3/TRBV12-4
CDR3 protein: ASSLPEREFTDTQY; J gene: TRBJ2-3; V gene: TRBV12-3/TRBV12-4
CDR3 protein: ASSYSSGLAGVTGELF; J gene: TRBJ2-2; V gene: TRBV6-5
CDR3 protein: ATISSRGTEAF; J gene: TRBJ1-1; V gene: TRBV19
CDR3 protein: AISAGRNTQY; J gene: TRBJ2-3; V gene: TRBV10-3
CDR3 protein: ASSLFGGSNQPQH; J gene: TRBJ1-5; V gene: TRBV27
CDR3 protein: SVEGQGDYPLAGGPDETQY; J gene: TRBJ2-5; V gene: TRBV29-1
CDR3 protein: ASRLAGGPGEQY; J gene: TRBJ2-7; V gene: TRBV12-3/TRBV12-4
CDR3 protein: ASSHPARAGNTDTQY; J gene: TRBJ2-3; V gene: TRBV7-8
CDR3 protein: ASQRLAGKETQY; J gene: TRBJ2-5; V gene: TRBV19
CDR3 protein: SARVGTGFGNQPQH; J gene: TRBJ1-5; V gene: TRBV20-1
CDR3 protein: ASSYPSPKQAKNIQY; J gene: TRBJ2-4; V gene: TRBV6-5
CDR3 protein: ASSLGGRSAKNIQY; J gene: TRBJ2-4; V gene: TRBV5-1
CDR3 protein: ASSLGDLYEQY; J gene: TRBJ2-7; V gene: TRBV11-2
CDR3 protein: SAESGFSDTQY; J gene: TRBJ2-3; V gene: TRBV20-1
CDR3 protein: ASSRLLGQGAHEQY; J gene: TRBJ2-7; V gene: TRBV7-9
CDR3 protein: ASSPQTRREKF; J gene: TRBJ2-1; V gene: TRBV4-1
CDR3 protein: ASSQRGQGARGNQPQH; J gene: TRBJ1-5; V gene: TRBV4-1
CDR3 protein: ASSLGPRNEQF; J gene: TRBJ2-1; V gene: TRBV4-2
CDR3 protein: ASNPLAARPHEQF; J gene: TRBJ2-1; V gene: TRBV27
CDR3 protein: ASTWTSGRAGTQY; J gene: TRBJ2-3; V gene: TRBV12-3/TRBV12-4
CDR3 protein: ASSLRSGPPPYEQY; J gene: TRBJ2-7; V gene: TRBV12-3/TRBV12-4
CDR3 protein: ASGPELAKNIQY; J gene: TRBJ2-4; V gene: TRBV12-3/TRBV12-4
CDR3 protein: ASSPGQAPPGELF; J gene: TRBJ2-2; V gene: TRBV3-1
CDR3 protein: ASSDTWSSYNEQF; J gene: TRBJ2-1; V gene: TRBV7-3
CDR3 protein: ASSLEGDAYNEQF; J gene: TRBJ2-1; V gene: TRBV5-1